The count of the clone carrying this T cell receptor beta chain is one. PCR primers comprised 60 Vbeta and 13 Jbeta primers. Profiling relied on immunoSEQ multiplex PCR, and the TCRdb table lists in-frame clones only, not all of them. The sample carries about 140,000 clones, 73% recorded once. This sample was included in a study of cytomegalovirus exposure and HLA in healthy donors. J was trimmed by 2 bases and V by 1 base; bases with no gene match: 14. From germline, CDR1 is SGHVS and CDR2 FQNEAQ. This CDR3 contains 19 residues. The J gene is TRBJ2-7, the V gene TRBV7-8, with 10 bases that match TRBD2. The TCR comes from a woman in her thirties or forties in good health and CMV-seronegative. Sequencing was performed on PBMCs. CDR3 sequence reads: CASSLVVASGGPLPYEQYF. The DNA for the CDR3 is TGTGCCAGCAGCTTAGTCGTGGCTAGCGGGGGACCACTCCCCTACGAGCAGTACTTC. Drawing the rest from reference TRBV7-8 and TRBJ2-7, the complete variable domain is GAGVSQSPRYKVAKRGQDVALRCDPISGHVSLFWYQQALGQGPEFLTYFQNEAQLDKSGLPSDRFFAERPEGSVSTLKIQRTQQEDSAVYLCASSLVVASGGPLPYEQYFGPGTRLTVT.